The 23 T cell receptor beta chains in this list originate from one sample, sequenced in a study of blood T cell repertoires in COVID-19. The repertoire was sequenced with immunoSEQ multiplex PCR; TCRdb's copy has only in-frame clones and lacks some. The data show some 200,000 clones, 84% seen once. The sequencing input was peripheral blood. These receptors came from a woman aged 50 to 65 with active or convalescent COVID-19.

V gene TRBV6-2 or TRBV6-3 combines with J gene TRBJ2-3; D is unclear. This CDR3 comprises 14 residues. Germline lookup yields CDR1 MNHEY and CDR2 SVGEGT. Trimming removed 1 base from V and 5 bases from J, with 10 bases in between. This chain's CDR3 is CASSYLRVLDTQYF. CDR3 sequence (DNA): TGTGCCAGCAGTTACTTACGGGTCCTAGATACGCAGTATTTT.

The CDR3 DNA is TGCAGCGTTGAAGCCAGGGGAGGGGAAAAACTGTTTTTT. Amino acid sequence: CSVEARGGEKLFF. V gene TRBV29-1 combines with J gene TRBJ1-4; D might be TRBD1 (6 bases). V dropped 1 base and J dropped 8 bases, with 11 bases sitting between them. Looked up from germline, CDR1 is SQVTM and CDR2 is ANQGSEA. This CDR3 comprises 13 residues. Complete variable domain (other parts from reference TRBV29-1 and TRBJ1-4): SAVISQKPSRDICQRGTSLTIQCQVDSQVTMMFWYRQQPGQSLTLIATANQGSEATYESGFVIDKFPISRPNLTFSTLTVSNMSPEDSSIYLCSVEARGGEKLFFGSGTQLSVL.

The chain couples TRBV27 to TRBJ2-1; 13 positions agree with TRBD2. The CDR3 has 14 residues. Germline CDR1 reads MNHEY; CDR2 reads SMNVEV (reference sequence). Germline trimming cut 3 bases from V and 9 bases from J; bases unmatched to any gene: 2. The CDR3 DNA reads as TGTGCCAGCAGTTTTGGACTAGCGGGAGTTGAGCAGTTCTTC. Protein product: CASSFGLAGVEQFF.

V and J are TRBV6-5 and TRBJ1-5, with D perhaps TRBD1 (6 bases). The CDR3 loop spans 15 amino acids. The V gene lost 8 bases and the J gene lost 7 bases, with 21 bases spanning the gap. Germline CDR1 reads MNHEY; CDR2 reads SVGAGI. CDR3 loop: CASVSSNRASQPQHF. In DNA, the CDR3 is TGTGCCAGCGTCAGTTCTAACAGGGCCAGCCAGCCCCAGCATTTT.

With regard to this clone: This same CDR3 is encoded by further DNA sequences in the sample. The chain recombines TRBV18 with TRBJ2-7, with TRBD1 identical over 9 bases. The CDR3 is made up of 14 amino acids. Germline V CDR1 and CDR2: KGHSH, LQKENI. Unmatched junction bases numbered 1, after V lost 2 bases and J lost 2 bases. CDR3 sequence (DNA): TGTGCCAGCTCACCAGGACAGGGGACCTACGAGCAGTACTTC. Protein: CASSPGQGTYEQYF.

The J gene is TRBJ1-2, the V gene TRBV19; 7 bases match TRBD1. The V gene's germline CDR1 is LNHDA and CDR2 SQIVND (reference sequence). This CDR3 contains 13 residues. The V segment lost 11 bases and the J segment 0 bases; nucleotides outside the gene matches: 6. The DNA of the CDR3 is TGTGCCGGGTGGGACAGTTCTAACTATGGCTACACCTTC. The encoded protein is CAGWDSSNYGYTF.

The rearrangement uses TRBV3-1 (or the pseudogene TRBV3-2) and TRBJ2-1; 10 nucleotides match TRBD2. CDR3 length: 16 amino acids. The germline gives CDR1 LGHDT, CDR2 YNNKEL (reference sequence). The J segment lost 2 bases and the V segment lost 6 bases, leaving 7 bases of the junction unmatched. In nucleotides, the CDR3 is TGTGCCAGCAGACAACGACTAGCGGGCCCCTACAATGAGCAGTTCTTC. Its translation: CASRQRLAGPYNEQFF.

This CDR3 is CASSLDSPEQYF. CDR3 sequence (DNA): TGTGCCAGCAGCTTAGACTCCCCCGAGCAGTACTTC. The chain carries TRBV7-9 and TRBJ2-7; D uncertain. V lost 1 base and J 6 bases, leaving 7 bases between the germline ends. Per the germline V gene, CDR1 is SEHNR and CDR2 is FQNEAQ (reference sequence). This CDR3 is 12 amino acids long.

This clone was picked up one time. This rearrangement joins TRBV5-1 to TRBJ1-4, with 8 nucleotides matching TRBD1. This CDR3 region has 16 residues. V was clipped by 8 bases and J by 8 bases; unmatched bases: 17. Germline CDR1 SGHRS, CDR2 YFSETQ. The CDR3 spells CASRTDRAMGNEKLFF. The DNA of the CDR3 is TGCGCCAGTAGGACGGACAGGGCCATGGGAAACGAAAAACTGTTTTTT.

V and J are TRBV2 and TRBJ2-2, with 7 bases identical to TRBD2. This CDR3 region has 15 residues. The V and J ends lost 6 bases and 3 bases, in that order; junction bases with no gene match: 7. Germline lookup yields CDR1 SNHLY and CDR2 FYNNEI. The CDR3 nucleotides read TGTGCCAGCAGAGCGCGGGAGTCACACACCGGGGAGCTGTTTTTT. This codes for CASRARESHTGELFF. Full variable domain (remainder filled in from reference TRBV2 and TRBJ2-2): EPEVTQTPSHQVTQMGQEVILRCVPISNHLYFYWYRQILGQKVEFLVSFYNNEISEKSEIFDDQFSVERPDGSNFTLKIRSTKLEDSAMYFCASRARESHTGELFFGEGSRLTVL.

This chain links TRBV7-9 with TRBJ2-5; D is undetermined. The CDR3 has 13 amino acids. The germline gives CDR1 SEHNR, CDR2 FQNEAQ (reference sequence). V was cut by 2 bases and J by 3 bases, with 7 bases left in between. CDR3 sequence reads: CASSLRYEETQYF. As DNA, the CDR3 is TGTGCCAGCAGCTTACGGTACGAAGAGACCCAGTACTTC.

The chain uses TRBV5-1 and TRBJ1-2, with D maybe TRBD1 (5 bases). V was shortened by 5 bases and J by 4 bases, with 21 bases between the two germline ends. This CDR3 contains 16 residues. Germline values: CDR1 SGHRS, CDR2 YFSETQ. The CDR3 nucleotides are TGCGCCAGCAGATGGCGGGGTGACAGCCGCCTCTATGGCTACACCTTC. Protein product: CASRWRGDSRLYGYTF.

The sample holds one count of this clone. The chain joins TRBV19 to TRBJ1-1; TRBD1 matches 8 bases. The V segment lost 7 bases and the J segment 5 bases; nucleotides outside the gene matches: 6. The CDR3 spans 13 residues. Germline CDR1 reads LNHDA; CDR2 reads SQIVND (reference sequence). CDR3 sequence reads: CASNGQGGTEAFF. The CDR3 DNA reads TGTGCCAGTAATGGACAGGGAGGGACTGAAGCTTTCTTT. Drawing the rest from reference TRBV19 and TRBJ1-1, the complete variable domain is DGGITQSPKYLFRKEGQNVTLSCEQNLNHDAMYWYRQDPGQGLRLIYYSQIVNDFQKGDIAEGYSVSREKKESFPLTVTSAQKNPTAFYLCASNGQGGTEAFFGQGTRLTVV.

In DNA form, the CDR3 reads TGTGCCAGCAGCTTGGCGCGACAAGAGACCCAGTACTTC. This gives the protein CASSLARQETQYF. The V gene is TRBV5-4, the J gene TRBJ2-5, with D unclear. CDR1 is SGHNT, CDR2 YYREEE, per germline (reference sequence). V lost 0 bases and J lost 2, with 5 bases in between. This CDR3 comprises 13 residues.

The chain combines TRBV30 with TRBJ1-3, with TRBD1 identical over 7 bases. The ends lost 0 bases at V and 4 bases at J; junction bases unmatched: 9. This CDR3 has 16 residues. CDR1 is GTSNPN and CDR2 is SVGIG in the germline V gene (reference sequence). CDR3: CAWSVTGSGSGNTIYF. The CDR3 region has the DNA TGTGCCTGGAGTGTGACAGGGAGTGGATCCGGAAACACCATATATTTT.

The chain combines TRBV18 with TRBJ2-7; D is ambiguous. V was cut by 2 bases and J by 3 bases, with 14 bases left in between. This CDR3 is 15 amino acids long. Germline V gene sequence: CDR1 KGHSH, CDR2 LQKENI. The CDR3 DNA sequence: TGTGCCAGCTCACCATCGGGTGAGCCCCTCTACGAGCAGTACGTC. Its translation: CASSPSGEPLYEQYV.

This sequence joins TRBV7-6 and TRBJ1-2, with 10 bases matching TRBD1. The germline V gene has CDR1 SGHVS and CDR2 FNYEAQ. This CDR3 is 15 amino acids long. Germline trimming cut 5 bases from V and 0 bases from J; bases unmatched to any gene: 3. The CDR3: CASSPGQGPNYGYTF. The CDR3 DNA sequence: TGTGCCAGCAGCCCGGGACAGGGGCCTAACTATGGCTACACCTTC.

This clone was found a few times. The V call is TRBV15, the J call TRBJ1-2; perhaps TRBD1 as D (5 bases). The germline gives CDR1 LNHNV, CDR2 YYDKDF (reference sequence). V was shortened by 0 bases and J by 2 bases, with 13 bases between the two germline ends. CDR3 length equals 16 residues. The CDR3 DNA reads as TGTGCCACCAGCAGAGATCCTGGTGGGGCGAACTATGGCTACACCTTC. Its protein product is CATSRDPGGANYGYTF.

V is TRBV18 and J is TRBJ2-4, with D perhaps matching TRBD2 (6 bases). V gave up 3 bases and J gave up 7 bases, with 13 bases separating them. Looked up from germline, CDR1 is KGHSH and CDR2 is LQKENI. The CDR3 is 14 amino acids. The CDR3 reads CASSPEGSRNIQYF. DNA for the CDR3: TGTGCCAGCTCACCGGAGGGGAGTAGGAACATTCAGTACTTC.

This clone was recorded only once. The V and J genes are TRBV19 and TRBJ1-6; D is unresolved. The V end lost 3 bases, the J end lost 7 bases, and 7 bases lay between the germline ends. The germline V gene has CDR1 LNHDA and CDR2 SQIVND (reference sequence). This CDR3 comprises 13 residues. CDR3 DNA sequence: TGTGCCAGTAGTATCGGCGGGAATTCACCCCTCCACTTT. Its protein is CASSIGGNSPLHF.

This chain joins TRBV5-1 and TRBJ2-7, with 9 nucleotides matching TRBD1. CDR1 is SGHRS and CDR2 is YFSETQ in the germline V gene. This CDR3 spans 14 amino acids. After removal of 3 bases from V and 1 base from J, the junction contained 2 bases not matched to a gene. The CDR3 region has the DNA TGCGCCAGCAGCTGGGGACAGGGATCCTACGAGCAGTACTTC. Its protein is CASSWGQGSYEQYF.

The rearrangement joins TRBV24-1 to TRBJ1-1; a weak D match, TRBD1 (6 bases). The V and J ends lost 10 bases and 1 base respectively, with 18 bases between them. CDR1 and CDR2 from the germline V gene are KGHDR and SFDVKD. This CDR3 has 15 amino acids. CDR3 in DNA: TGTGCCACGAGGGTAGGGGGACAAAAGAACACTGAAGCTTTCTTT. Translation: CATRVGGQKNTEAFF.

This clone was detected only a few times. CDR3 DNA: TGTGCCATCAGTGATGGGCTAGCGAGCACAGATACGCAGTATTTT. This codes for CAISDGLASTDTQYF. The rearrangement joins TRBV10-3 to TRBJ2-3, with a possible D match to TRBD2 (6 bases). V lost 3 bases and J lost 0, with 10 bases in between. Germline lookup yields CDR1 ENHRY and CDR2 SYGVKD. The CDR3 runs 15 residues.